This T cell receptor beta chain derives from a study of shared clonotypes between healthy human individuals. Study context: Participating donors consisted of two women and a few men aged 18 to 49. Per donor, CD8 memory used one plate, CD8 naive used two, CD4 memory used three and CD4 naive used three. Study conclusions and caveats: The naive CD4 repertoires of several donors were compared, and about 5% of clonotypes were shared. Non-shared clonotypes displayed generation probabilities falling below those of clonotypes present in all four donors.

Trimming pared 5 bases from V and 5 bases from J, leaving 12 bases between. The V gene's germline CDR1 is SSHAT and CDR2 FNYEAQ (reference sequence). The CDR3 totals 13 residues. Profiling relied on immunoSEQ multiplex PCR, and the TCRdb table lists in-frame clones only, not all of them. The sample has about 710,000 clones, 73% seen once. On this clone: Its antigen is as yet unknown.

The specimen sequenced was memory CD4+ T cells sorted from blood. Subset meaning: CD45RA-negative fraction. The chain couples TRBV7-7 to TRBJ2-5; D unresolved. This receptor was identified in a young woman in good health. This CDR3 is CASSREWAETQYF. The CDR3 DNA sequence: TGTGCCAGCAGCCGCGAGTGGGCTGAGACCCAGTACTTC.